This TCR beta chain was identified during a study of blood T cell repertoires in COVID-19. This CDR3 has 14 amino acids. Germline-derived CDR1 and CDR2 are SSHAT and FNYEAQ (reference sequence). Participants' own reports of clinical history determined their cohort assignment. As to this clone: One end of the junction does not line up with germline, which may come from a read error.

Data came from immunoSEQ multiplex PCR; TCRdb stores just in-frame clones and leaves some out. There are some 300,000 clones in the sample; around 90% occur only once, and 2% to 2.5% lies in the top ten. The chain couples TRBV7-7 to TRBJ2-7; weak D call: TRBD1 (6 bases). The sequencing sample was made of PBMCs or T cells enriched from blood (not recorded which). This sequence was found in a woman aged 55-69 years in a cohort exposed to, infected with or recovered from COVID-19 (not recorded which). CDR3 bases: TGTGCTAGCAGCTTAGCAACAGGGAACTACGAGCAGTACTTC. Translated: CASSLATGNYEQYF.